This T cell receptor beta chain was identified in a study of beta chain features in type 1 diabetes. Study-wide background: No patient-donor differences in age, gender, total cells or subset yield.

The CDR3 is 17 residues long. V was cut by 2 bases and J by 4 bases, with 17 bases left in between. The germline V gene encodes CDR1 SEHNR and CDR2 FQNEAQ (reference sequence). The investigators reverse transcribed all of the isolated RNA, so they sequenced expressed TCRB transcripts. Generated by immunoSEQ multiplex PCR, the TCRdb table keeps only in-frame clones and is missing some. In the table there are 310,000 or so clones, approximately 9.9% of which are singletons. Study observations and caveats: Researchers reported that naive, central memory and Treg TCRB repertoires appeared more similar in patients than in healthy donors. VDJ junctions in type 1 diabetes patients carried more deletions and fewer insertions.

In this sample, this clone turned up a few times. The antigen is not known. The material sequenced was naive CD4+ T cells from blood. The genes are TRBV7-9 and TRBJ2-2; TRBD2 is a possible D gene (5 bases). This clonotype was obtained from a woman in her twenties or thirties in good health. The DNA of the CDR3 is TGTGCCAGCAGCTTAAGCCCGATTGGGAGTAGCACCGGGGAGCTGTTTTTT. It yields the protein CASSLSPIGSSTGELFF.